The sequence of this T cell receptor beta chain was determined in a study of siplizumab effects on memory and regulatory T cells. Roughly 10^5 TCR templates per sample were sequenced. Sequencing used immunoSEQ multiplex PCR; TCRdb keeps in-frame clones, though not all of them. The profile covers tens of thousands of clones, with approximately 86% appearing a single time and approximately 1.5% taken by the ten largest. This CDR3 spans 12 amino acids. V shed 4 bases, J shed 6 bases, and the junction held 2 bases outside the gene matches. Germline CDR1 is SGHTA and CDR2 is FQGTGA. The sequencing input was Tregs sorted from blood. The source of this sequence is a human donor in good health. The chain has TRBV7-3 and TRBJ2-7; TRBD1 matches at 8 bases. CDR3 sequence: CASSSTGGEQYF. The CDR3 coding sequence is TGTGCCAGCAGCTCCACAGGGGGCGAGCAGTACTTC.